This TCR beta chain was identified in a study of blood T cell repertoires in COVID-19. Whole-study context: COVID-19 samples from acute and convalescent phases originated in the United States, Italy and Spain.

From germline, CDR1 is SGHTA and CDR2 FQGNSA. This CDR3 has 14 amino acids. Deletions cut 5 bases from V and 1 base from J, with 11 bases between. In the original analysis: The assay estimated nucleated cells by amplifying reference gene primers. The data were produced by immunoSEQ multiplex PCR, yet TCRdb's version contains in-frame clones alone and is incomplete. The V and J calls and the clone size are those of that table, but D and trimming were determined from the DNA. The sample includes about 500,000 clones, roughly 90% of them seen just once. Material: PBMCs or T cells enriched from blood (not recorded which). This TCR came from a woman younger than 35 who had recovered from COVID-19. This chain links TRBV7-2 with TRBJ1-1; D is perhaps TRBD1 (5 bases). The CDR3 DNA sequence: TGTGCCAGCAGCGGTGACAGCCAGAACACTGAAGCTTTCTTT. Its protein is CASSGDSQNTEAFF.